The 22 T cell receptor beta chains in this list originate from one sample, sequenced in a study of T cells after yellow fever vaccination (dated 2019 in TCRdb). The sample's treatment or condition label, in plain terms: live attenuated yellow fever vaccine strain. Library preparation employed 5' RACE. Sequenced on an Illumina NovaSeq 6000. TCRdb reanalyzed the raw reads on its own, using fastp at Q25 for trimming and MiXCR for clone calling, and kept in-frame beta chains. One record per CDR3 amino acid sequence lists the most common genes and DNA. Here the sample has a few hundred thousand distinct CDR3 sequences; around 4.9% occur a single time. The ten most abundant clones make up under 3.5% of the sample. The sample here was CD4+ T cells sorted from PBMCs, taken on the day of the yellow fever booster vaccination. These receptors originate from a man in his late teens or twenties who received the YFV17D yellow fever vaccine.

The CDR3 DNA reads as TGTGCCAGCAGCCGCCCGGGTAATGAAAAACTGTTTTTT. It codes for CASSRPGNEKLFF. The chain recombines TRBV5-4 with TRBJ1-4, with no clear D. V was shortened by 4 bases and J by 4 bases, with 8 bases between the two germline ends. CDR3 size: 13 residues. The germline V gene has CDR1 SGHNT and CDR2 YYREEE (reference sequence).

This chain connects TRBV3-2 to TRBJ2-7. TRBV3-2 is described as a pseudogene. The CDR3 totals 15 residues. CDR3 sequence: CAARSRPLVNYEQYV. The CDR3 region has the DNA TGTGCCGCTCGATCTAGACCTCTCGTTAACTACGAGCAGTACGTC.

This clonotype was detected ten times or more. For the CDR3, the DNA is TGCAGTGCTAGAGGGCCGCGACTAGCGTTGTACAATGAGCAGTTCTTC. Translating gives CSARGPRLALYNEQFF. This chain joins TRBV20-1 and TRBJ2-1; TRBD2 matches 8 bases. This CDR3 is built from 16 residues. Germline CDR1 DFQATT, CDR2 SNEGSKA (reference sequence). The J segment lost 4 bases and the V segment lost 1 base, leaving 9 bases of the junction unmatched.

This clonotype was seen more than once but under ten times. The rearrangement uses TRBV28 and TRBJ2-4, with a possible D match to TRBD2 (5 bases). The CDR3 length is 12 residues. With 5 bases removed from V and 8 bases from J, the gap between germline ends came to 10 bases. Germline lookup yields CDR1 MDHEN and CDR2 SYDVKM. CDR3 nucleotides: TGTGCCAGCAGTCCGGCCGGGGACATTCAGTACTTC. It translates to CASSPAGDIQYF.

This chain connects TRBV4-2 to TRBJ1-3; D ambiguous. The germline V gene encodes CDR1 LGHNA and CDR2 YNFKEQ. V lost 5 bases and J lost 4, with 9 bases in between. The CDR3 extends over 13 amino acids. CDR3 amino acids: CASSENSGNTIYF. CDR3 in DNA: TGTGCCAGCAGCGAAAACTCAGGAAACACCATATATTTT.

A remark on this clonotype: Just one base apart from a much larger clone, this may be a read error. This chain connects TRBV7-9 to TRBJ1-1; D is ambiguous. Germline-derived CDR1 and CDR2 are SEHNR and FQNEAQ (reference sequence). The CDR3 has 13 residues. The V end lost 3 bases, the J end lost 1 base, and 6 bases lay between the germline ends. The CDR3 loop reads CASSFWRNTEAFF. The CDR3 DNA reads TGTGCCAGCAGCTTTTGGAGGAACACTGAAGCTTTCTTT.

There are many counts of this clonotype. The CDR3 spells CASSYTGQGAGYEQYF. Written as DNA, the CDR3 is TGTGCCAGCAGTTACACGGGACAGGGGGCGGGATACGAGCAGTACTTC. The gene calls are TRBV6-6 and TRBJ2-7; 12 positions match TRBD1. Germline CDR1 reads MNHNY; CDR2 reads SVGAGI (reference sequence). CDR3 length: 16 residues. The V and J ends lost 2 bases and 4 bases, in that order; junction bases with no gene match: 6.

This clonotype occurred many times. The genes are TRBV3-1 and TRBJ2-2; tentatively, D is TRBD2 (6 bases). CDR3 length: 13 residues. The germline V gene encodes CDR1 LGHDT and CDR2 YNNKEL (reference sequence). With 1 base removed from V and 6 bases from J, the gap between germline ends came to 6 bases. The CDR3 loop reads CASSQGEAGELFF. The CDR3 DNA sequence: TGTGCCAGCAGCCAAGGGGAGGCCGGGGAGCTGTTTTTT.

This clonotype came up a few times. This chain uses TRBV3-1 with TRBJ2-6; 7 bases align to TRBD1. CDR1 is LGHDT, CDR2 YNNKEL, per germline (reference sequence). The V and J ends lost 0 bases and 2 bases, in that order; junction bases with no gene match: 4. The CDR3 has 17 residues. CDR3 amino acids: CASSQEGQAPGANVLTF. The CDR3 DNA reads as TGTGCCAGCAGCCAAGAAGGACAGGCGCCTGGGGCCAACGTCCTGACTTTC. The whole variable domain, filled in from reference TRBV3-1 and TRBJ2-6, reads DTAVSQTPKYLVTQMGNDKSIKCEQNLGHDTMYWYKQDSKKFLKIMFSYNNKELIINETVPNRFSPKSPDKAHLNLHINSLELGDSAVYFCASSQEGQAPGANVLTFGAGSRLTVL.

This clonotype has a count of ten or more. The chain has TRBV12-3 or TRBV12-4 and TRBJ1-6; D is undetermined. Trimming took 5 bases from V and 11 from J, leaving 10 bases between them. This CDR3 is 12 amino acids long. Written as DNA, the CDR3 is TGTGCCAGCAGTCCCCCTTTTACACCCCTCCACTTT. Translating it yields CASSPPFTPLHF.

There are many counts of this clonotype. The chain has TRBV20-1 and TRBJ2-3; D could derive from TRBD1 or TRBD2 (5 bases each). Germline V gene data show CDR1 as DFQATT and CDR2 as SNEGSKA (reference sequence). The CDR3 covers 16 residues. The V and J ends lost 3 bases and 0 bases respectively, with 16 bases between them. Written as DNA, the CDR3 is TGCAGTGCTAGTCCCCCCGGGACGCCGAGCACAGATACGCAGTATTTT. Protein product: CSASPPGTPSTDTQYF.

The rearrangement uses TRBV20-1 and TRBJ1-1, with D possibly TRBD1 on 5 matching bases. V lost 2 bases and J lost 6, with 16 bases in between. The CDR3 has 14 amino acids. Germline loops: CDR1 DFQATT, CDR2 SNEGSKA (reference sequence). This chain's CDR3 is CSARIQIGVSEAFF. The CDR3 DNA is TGCAGTGCTAGAATCCAGATAGGGGTGTCTGAAGCTTTCTTT.

About this clonotype: Compared with germline, one end of the junction differs, possibly owing to a read error. The V and J genes are TRBV29-1 and TRBJ1-1; no definite D call. Germline V lookup: CDR1 SQVTM, CDR2 ANQGSEA. This CDR3 region has 13 residues. CDR3 region: CSVGARSSRGGVF. CDR3 coding DNA: TGCAGCGTTGGGGCAAGGAGCTCCCGGGGAGGTGTCTTT.

This clonotype has just a few counts. The V call is TRBV18, the J call TRBJ2-5; possibly TRBD1 for D (5 bases). Germline V CDR1 and CDR2: KGHSH, LQKENI. CDR3 length equals 14 residues. Deletions cut 4 bases from V and 0 bases from J, with 9 bases between. The CDR3, as DNA: TGTGCCAGCTCACAGCAGGGTTACCAAGAGACCCAGTACTTC. This codes for CASSQQGYQETQYF.

This clonotype was counted a few times. The V and J genes are TRBV5-1 and TRBJ2-5, with D perhaps TRBD1 (6 bases). This CDR3 is built from 15 residues. CDR1 is SGHRS and CDR2 is YFSETQ in the germline V gene. With 4 bases removed from V and 5 bases from J, the gap between germline ends came to 18 bases. CDR3 protein: CASSTGSGVWETQYF. The CDR3 DNA sequence: TGCGCCAGCAGCACAGGCTCAGGGGTTTGGGAGACCCAGTACTTC.

This clonotype was recorded at least ten times. The chain links TRBV29-1 to TRBJ1-5, with D possibly being TRBD1 (6 bases). Trimming removed 4 bases at V and 3 bases at J, with 10 bases between. The germline gives CDR1 SQVTM, CDR2 ANQGSEA. The CDR3 has 13 amino acids. CDR3 in amino acids: CSVVQGLNQPQHF. In nucleotides, the CDR3 is TGCAGCGTTGTACAGGGCCTCAATCAGCCCCAGCATTTT.

This clonotype has a count of ten or more. The chain has TRBV2 and TRBJ2-7, with D unresolved. Germline values: CDR1 SNHLY, CDR2 FYNNEI. The CDR3 sequence is 17 residues long. V dropped 4 bases and J dropped 1 base, with 20 bases sitting between them. The CDR3 loop is CASSVTNARVGSYEQYF. The CDR3 coding sequence is TGTGCCAGCAGTGTTACTAACGCTCGGGTGGGATCCTACGAGCAGTACTTC. The whole variable domain, filled in from reference TRBV2 and TRBJ2-7, reads EPEVTQTPSHQVTQMGQEVILRCVPISNHLYFYWYRQILGQKVEFLVSFYNNEISEKSEIFDDQFSVERPDGSNFTLKIRSTKLEDSAMYFCASSVTNARVGSYEQYFGPGTRLTVT.

Many counts were recorded for this clonotype. This chain joins TRBV20-1 and TRBJ1-3; the D gene is possibly TRBD1 (6 bases). The CDR3 consists of 16 residues. V lost 3 bases and J lost 2, with 17 bases in between. The germline V gene has CDR1 DFQATT and CDR2 SNEGSKA (reference sequence). CDR3 residues: CSASRQAIIPGNTIYF. The CDR3 bases are TGCAGTGCTAGTAGACAGGCTATTATACCTGGAAACACCATATATTTT.

This clonotype was observed many times. The rearrangement joins TRBV5-4 to TRBJ2-7; 10 bases map to TRBD1. Germline loops: CDR1 SGHNT, CDR2 YYREEE (reference sequence). The length of the CDR3 is 14 residues. Unmatched junction bases numbered 5, after V lost 4 bases and J lost 4 bases. CDR3 sequence (DNA): TGTGCCAGCAGCCCAGGACAGGGGGAGTACGAGCAGTACGTC. Residues: CASSPGQGEYEQYV.

This clonotype came up a few times. J is TRBJ1-2 and V is TRBV11-2, with TRBD1 matching 9 bases. Trimming at V came to 0 bases and at J to 4 bases, leaving 6 bases not matched to a gene. This CDR3 has 16 amino acids. The germline V gene encodes CDR1 SGHAT and CDR2 FQNNGV. As DNA, the CDR3 is TGTGCCAGCAGCTTAGATTCCGGGACAGGGCCCTATGGCTACACCTTC. Translated, it gives CASSLDSGTGPYGYTF.

This clonotype was counted a few times. The chain carries TRBV6-2 or TRBV6-3 and TRBJ2-5; the match to TRBD1 covers 7 bases. V lost 7 bases, J lost 1 base, and 9 bases stayed unmatched. The CDR3 spans 15 residues. Germline loops: CDR1 MNHEY, CDR2 SVGEGT. In DNA, the CDR3 is TGTGCCAGCACCCCGGTCAGGGGGACCCAAGAGACCCAGTACTTC. Its translation: CASTPVRGTQETQYF.

To note about this clonotype: A clone one base away is much larger, so this may be a read error. The chain is built from TRBV12-3 or TRBV12-4 and TRBJ2-7, with D tentatively TRBD1 (5 bases). There are 13 residues in the CDR3. V was cut by 5 bases and J by 6 bases, with 14 bases left in between. This CDR3 reads CASSLMQGSEQYV. In DNA, the CDR3 is TGTGCCAGCAGTCTTATGCAGGGATCCGAGCAGTACGTC.